Presented here are 9 T cell receptor beta chains from one specimen sequenced in a study of spatial heterogeneity in lung cancer. Specified time point: sample taken at primary tumor resection. Sequencing covered unsorted whole RNA taken from tumor, nontumor lung or frozen PBMC. TCRdb redid the calling of the 5' RACE reads with MiXCR, one entry per CDR3 protein. This repertoire shows approximately 90,000 distinct CDR3 sequences, about 9.4% found once; its top ten account for 6% to 7.5%. Sequencing used PBMCs, obtained at surgery. These receptors were collected from a male donor with early-stage non-small cell lung cancer.

This chain joins TRBV9 and TRBJ1-3, with TRBD1 identical over 7 bases. The CDR3 spans 16 residues. Germline loops: CDR1 SGDLS, CDR2 YYNGEE. Trimming took 3 bases from V and 2 from J; bases not matched to a gene: 8. This CDR3 is CASSAKGGLAGNTIYF. CDR3 nucleotides: TGTGCCAGCAGCGCGAAAGGGGGCTTGGCTGGAAACACCATATATTTT.

This clonotype has a handful of counts. V usage is TRBV5-1 and J usage is TRBJ2-5; the D gene is possibly TRBD2 (6 bases). The CDR3 totals 16 residues. The germline gives CDR1 SGHRS, CDR2 YFSETQ. V dropped 5 bases and J dropped 1 base, with 18 bases sitting between them. The CDR3 DNA sequence: TGCGCCAGCAGTCCCGACCCAACGGGACTCCAAGAGACCCAGTACTTC. Translating it yields CASSPDPTGLQETQYF.

The chain carries TRBV2 and TRBJ2-7; 9 bases are a match to TRBD1. The length of the CDR3 is 15 residues. Germline V gives CDR1 SNHLY, CDR2 FYNNEI. With 5 bases clipped from V and 1 base from J, the junction kept 6 bases outside the gene matches. The chain's CDR3 is CASSTGTGISYEQYF. DNA of the CDR3: TGTGCCAGCAGTACCGGGACAGGGATTTCCTACGAGCAGTACTTC.

This clonotype has at least ten counts. This chain joins TRBV7-3 and TRBJ1-1; a weak D match, TRBD1 (6 bases). The CDR3 contains 15 residues. CDR1 is SGHTA, CDR2 FQGTGA, per germline. The V and J ends lost 5 bases and 4 bases respectively, with 17 bases between them. CDR3 residues: CASSLQGTGSTEAFF. The CDR3 DNA is TGTGCCAGCAGCCTTCAGGGGACCGGATCCACTGAAGCTTTCTTT.

This clonotype was counted ten times or more. The chain employs TRBV5-1 and TRBJ2-5; 7 bases align to TRBD1. Germline CDR1 and CDR2: SGHRS and YFSETQ. V was clipped by 4 bases and J by 5 bases; unmatched bases: 5. The CDR3 contains 13 residues. CDR3 coding DNA: TGCGCCAGCAGCCAGACAGGGTTCGAGACCCAGTACTTC. Translation gives CASSQTGFETQYF.

The rearrangement links TRBV29-1 to TRBJ2-7; TRBD1 matches 10 bases. The CDR3 loop spans 12 amino acids. Germline trimming cut 3 bases from V and 6 bases from J; bases unmatched to any gene: 2. In germline, CDR1 is SQVTM, CDR2 ANQGSEA. The CDR3 region is CSVDRTGGEQYF. DNA for the CDR3: TGCAGCGTTGATCGGACAGGGGGCGAGCAGTACTTC.

A few counts support this clonotype. This chain connects TRBV5-1 to TRBJ1-4, with 9 bases fitting TRBD1. This CDR3 has 16 amino acids. V shed 4 bases and J 1 base; nucleotides not matched to a gene: 5. CDR1 SGHRS and CDR2 YFSETQ come from the germline V gene. The CDR3 coding sequence is TGCGCCAGCAGCCCAGGGACAGGGAGAACTAATGAAAAACTGTTTTTT. Its translation: CASSPGTGRTNEKLFF.

The chain combines TRBV20-1 with TRBJ2-7, with D uncertain. The CDR3 extends over 11 amino acids. CDR1 DFQATT and CDR2 SNEGSKA come from the germline V gene (reference sequence). The DNA for the CDR3 is TGCCGTATGTCCGATTCCTACGAGCAGTACTTC. This sequence encodes CRMSDSYEQYF.

V is TRBV29-1 and J is TRBJ1-1; possibly TRBD1 for D (5 bases). This CDR3 spans 11 amino acids. V lost 8 bases to trimming and J lost 5 bases, with 12 bases between them. Germline CDR1 SQVTM, CDR2 ANQGSEA. CDR3 sequence reads: CSSWEGTEAFF. The DNA of the CDR3 is TGCAGCTCTTGGGAGGGGACTGAAGCTTTCTTT.